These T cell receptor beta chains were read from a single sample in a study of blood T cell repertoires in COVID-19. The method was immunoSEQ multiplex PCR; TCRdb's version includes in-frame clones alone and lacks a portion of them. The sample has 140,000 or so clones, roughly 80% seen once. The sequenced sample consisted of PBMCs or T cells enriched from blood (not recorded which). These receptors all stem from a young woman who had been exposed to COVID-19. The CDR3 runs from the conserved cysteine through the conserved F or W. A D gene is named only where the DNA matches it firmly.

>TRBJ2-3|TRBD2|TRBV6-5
CAATSGGVKYF
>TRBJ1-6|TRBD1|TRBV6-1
CASSDTGTGIGFGNSPLHF
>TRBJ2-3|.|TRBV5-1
CASSLRVATDTQYF
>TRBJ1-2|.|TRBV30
CAWSVQDRYGYTF
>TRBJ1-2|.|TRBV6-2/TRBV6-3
CASSGQTNYGYTF
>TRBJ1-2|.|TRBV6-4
CASSDSSRGSYGYTF
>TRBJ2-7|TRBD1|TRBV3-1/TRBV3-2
CASSRSTGGQLYEQYF
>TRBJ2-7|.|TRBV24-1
CATQGRGDEQYF
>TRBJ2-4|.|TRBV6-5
CAGRRAGNIQYF
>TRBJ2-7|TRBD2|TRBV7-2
CASSPRLAGAFREQYF
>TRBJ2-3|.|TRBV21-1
CASSKDPSRGNTDTQYF
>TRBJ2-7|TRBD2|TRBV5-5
CASSFLSGRAYEQYF
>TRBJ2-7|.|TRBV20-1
CSASRAGIYEQYF
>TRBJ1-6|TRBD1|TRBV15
CATSRTGTGNSPLHF
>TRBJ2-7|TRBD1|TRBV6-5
CASSRDRGRYEQYF
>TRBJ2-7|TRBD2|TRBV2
CASRPPSGRSYEQYF
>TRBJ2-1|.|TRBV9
CASSSSRGSGVISSYNEQFF
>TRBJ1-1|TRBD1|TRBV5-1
CASSRGQGNTEAFF
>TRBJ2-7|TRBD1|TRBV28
CASRIPGQGYEQYF
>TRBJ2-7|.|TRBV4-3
CASSQDSLSYEQYF
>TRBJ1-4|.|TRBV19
CASRGSRDEKLFF
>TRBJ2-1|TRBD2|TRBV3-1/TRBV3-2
CASSIRTSFHNEQFF
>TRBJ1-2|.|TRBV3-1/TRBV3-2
CASSQGFVQAANYGYTF
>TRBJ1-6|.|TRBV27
CASSRTVRYNSPLHF
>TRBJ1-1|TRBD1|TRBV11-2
CASSLSGAGGKAFF